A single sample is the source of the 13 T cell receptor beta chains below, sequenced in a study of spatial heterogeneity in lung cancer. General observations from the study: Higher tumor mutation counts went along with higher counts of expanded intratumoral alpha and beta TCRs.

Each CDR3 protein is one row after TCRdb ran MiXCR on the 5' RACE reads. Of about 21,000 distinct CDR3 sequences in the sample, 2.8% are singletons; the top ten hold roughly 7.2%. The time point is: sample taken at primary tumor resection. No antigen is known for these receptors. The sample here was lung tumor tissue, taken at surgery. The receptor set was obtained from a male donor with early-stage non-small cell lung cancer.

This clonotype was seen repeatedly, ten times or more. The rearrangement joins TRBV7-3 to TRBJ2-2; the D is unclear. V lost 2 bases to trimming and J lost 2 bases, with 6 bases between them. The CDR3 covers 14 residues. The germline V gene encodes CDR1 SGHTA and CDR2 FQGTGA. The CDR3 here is CASSLSGNTGELFF. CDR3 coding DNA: TGTGCCAGCAGCTTATCCGGTAACACCGGGGAGCTGTTTTTT.

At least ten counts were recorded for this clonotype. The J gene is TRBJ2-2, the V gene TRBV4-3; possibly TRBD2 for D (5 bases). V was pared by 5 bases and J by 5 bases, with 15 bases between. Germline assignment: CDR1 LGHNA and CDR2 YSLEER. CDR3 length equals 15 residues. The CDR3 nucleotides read TGCGCCAGCAGCTATGGACTGTCCACGACCGGGGAGCTGTTTTTT. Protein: CASSYGLSTTGELFF.

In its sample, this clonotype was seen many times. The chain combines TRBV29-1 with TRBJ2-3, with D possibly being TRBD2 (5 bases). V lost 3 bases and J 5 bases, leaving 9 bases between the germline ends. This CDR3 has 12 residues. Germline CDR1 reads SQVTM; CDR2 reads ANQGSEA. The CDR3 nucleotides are TGCAGCGTTGAGGAGGTCAGAGATACGCAGTATTTT. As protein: CSVEEVRDTQYF.

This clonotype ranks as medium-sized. The DNA of the CDR3 is TGTGCCAGCAGCCGGACAGTGAACGCATATGGCTACACCTTC. Translating it yields CASSRTVNAYGYTF. This sequence joins TRBV7-9 and TRBJ1-2, with D possibly matching TRBD1 (6 bases). V was clipped by 5 bases and J by 5 bases, with 15 bases between them. The germline V gene has CDR1 SEHNR and CDR2 FQNEAQ (reference sequence). CDR3 length: 14 amino acids.

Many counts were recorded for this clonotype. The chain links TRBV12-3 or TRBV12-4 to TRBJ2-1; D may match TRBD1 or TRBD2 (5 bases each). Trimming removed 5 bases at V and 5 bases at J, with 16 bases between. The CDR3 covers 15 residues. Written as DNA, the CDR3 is TGTGCCAGCAGTCCAGCGATGGGACCGCACAATGAGCAGTTCTTC. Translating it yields CASSPAMGPHNEQFF.

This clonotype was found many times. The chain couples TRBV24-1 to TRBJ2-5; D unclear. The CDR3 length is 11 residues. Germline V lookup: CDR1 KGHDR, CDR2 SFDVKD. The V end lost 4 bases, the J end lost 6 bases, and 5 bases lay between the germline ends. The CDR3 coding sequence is TGTGCCACCAGTGACTTCCAGACCCAGTACTTC. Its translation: CATSDFQTQYF.

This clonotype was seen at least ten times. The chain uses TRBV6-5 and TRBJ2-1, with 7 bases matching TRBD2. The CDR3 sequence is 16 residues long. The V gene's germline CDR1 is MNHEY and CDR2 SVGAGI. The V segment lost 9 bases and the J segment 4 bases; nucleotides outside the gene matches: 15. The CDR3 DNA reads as TGTGCCAGTAAGAGCCTGAGCGGGGCTCGATACAATGAGCAGTTCTTC. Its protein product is CASKSLSGARYNEQFF.

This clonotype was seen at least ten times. DNA for the CDR3: TGTGCCAGCAGCTTGGCCGCTAGCCTTTATAGCACAGATACGCAGTATTTT. Translated, it gives CASSLAASLYSTDTQYF. The chain links TRBV5-6 to TRBJ2-3; tentatively, D is TRBD2 (5 bases). This CDR3 region has 17 residues. Trimming removed 0 bases at V and 0 bases at J, with 14 bases between. Per germline, CDR1 SGHDT and CDR2 YYEEEE.

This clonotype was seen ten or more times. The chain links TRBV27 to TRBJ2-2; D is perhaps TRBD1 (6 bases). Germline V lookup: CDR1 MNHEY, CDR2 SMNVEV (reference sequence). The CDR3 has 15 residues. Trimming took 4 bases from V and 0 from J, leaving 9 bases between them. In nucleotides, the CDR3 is TGTGCCAGCAGTTCGACAGGAACGAACACCGGGGAGCTGTTTTTT. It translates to CASSSTGTNTGELFF.

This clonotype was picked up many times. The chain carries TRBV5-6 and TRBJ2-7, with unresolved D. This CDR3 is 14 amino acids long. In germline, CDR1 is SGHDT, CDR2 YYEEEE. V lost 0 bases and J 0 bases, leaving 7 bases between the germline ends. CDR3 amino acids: CASSLVVNSYEQYF. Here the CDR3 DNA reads TGTGCCAGCAGCTTGGTGGTCAACTCCTACGAGCAGTACTTC.

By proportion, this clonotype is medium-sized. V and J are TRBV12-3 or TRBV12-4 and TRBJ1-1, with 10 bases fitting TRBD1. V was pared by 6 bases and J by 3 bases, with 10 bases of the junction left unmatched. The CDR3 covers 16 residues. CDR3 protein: CASRPSQGQGYTEAFF. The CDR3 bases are TGTGCCAGCAGGCCTAGTCAGGGACAGGGGTACACTGAAGCTTTCTTT.

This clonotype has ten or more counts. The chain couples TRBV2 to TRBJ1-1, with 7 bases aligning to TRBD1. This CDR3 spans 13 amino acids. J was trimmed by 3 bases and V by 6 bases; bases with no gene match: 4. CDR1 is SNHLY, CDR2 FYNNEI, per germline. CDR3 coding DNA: TGTGCCAGCAGGGAACAGGGGTACACTGAAGCTTTCTTT. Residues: CASREQGYTEAFF.

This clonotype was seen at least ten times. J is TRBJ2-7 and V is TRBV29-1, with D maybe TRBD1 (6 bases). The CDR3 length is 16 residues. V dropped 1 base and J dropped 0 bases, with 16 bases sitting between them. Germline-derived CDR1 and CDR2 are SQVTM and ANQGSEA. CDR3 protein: CSVEASTGGSSYEQYF. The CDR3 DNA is TGCAGCGTTGAAGCGTCGACAGGCGGAAGCTCCTACGAGCAGTACTTC.